This T cell receptor (beta chain) was observed in a study of HIV-infected patients and healthy controls (dated by TCRdb to 2014 to 2015). Regarding the complete study: Whether deep TCR repertoire sequencing of small blood samples from HIV patients could capture immune perturbation and reconstitution was tested in the study.

Whole blood was used without cell fractionation, so all unsorted peripheral T cells were reflected in the repertoire. Ten uninfected healthy donors were sampled as controls, and four of these ten donors were sampled twice approximately 3 months apart. For RNA extraction, an approximately 2.5 ml sample of peripheral blood was drawn into Tempus tubes. Residual genomic DNA was removed with the TURBO-DNase kit and globin mRNA was depleted with GLOBINclear. 500 ng RNA was reverse transcribed with SuperScript III using primers against the alpha and beta constant regions. Separate libraries for the alpha and beta chains were generated through chain-specific third strand synthesis that incorporated multiplexing indices. The protocol used a single primer pair to amplify all rearrangements within a chain, which avoided primer bias, and attached molecular barcodes to each cDNA molecule. The SP2 sequencing primer site and a random hexamer were carried on a 5' RACE adapter, to which purified cDNA was joined by T4 RNA Ligase 1. The authors primed second strand synthesis from the SP2 site with Phusion polymerase and used slow temperature ramps to favor optimal annealing. The 12-nucleotide barcode on each molecule comprised two random hexamer sequences, both introduced before amplification and concatenated. An amplification PCR of about 24 cycles with P5s and P7 primers came after a short first PCR that had added P5 and P7 adapter elements plus a second index. The libraries went through 27 PCR cycles in total, were quantified on a Qubit, were sized on a Bioanalyzer, and were diluted to around 3.7 nM. Sequencing of the normalized libraries was done on an Illumina MiSeq using 2 x 250 paired-end kits. Reverse transcription reactions underwent purification over MinElute columns, with elution into about 9.9 ul Tris-Cl. Adapter ligations ran for around 25 hours at 16 degrees C and were afterwards cleaned with AMPure XP beads at a 1:1 ratio. The published analysis was carried out like this. Demultiplexed FASTQ files were processed with a modified Decombinator that output V, J, insert and barcode information. Sequences sharing a barcode but differing from the dominant sequence were discarded as errors, and barcodes clustered at Levenshtein distance 3 were counted to estimate original cDNA molecules. The R packages ineq, vegan, igraph and RCytoscape were used for downstream analyses, together with IMGT nomenclature and CDR3 definitions. V gene usage was computed over distinct sequences, each TCR counted once to avoid skew from clonal expansion. Whenever two unique CDR3 amino acid sequences within a donor differed by a single Levenshtein edit, similarity networks linked them. Published HIV-specific CDR3s (around 83 alpha, several hundred beta) and CMV-specific CDR3s (more than twelve alpha, about 250 beta) were assembled and queried against the repertoires. Random subsampling to size-matched repertoires showed patients' decreased diversity was not caused by their lower sequence numbers. TCRdb cleaned the public reads at Q25 with fastp, built clones with MiXCR and kept in-frame beta chains. Every distinct CDR3 protein forms one entry, paired with its most common genes and DNA. V and J calls and clone size were set by TCRdb, not the authors. This sample has just over 15,000 distinct CDR3 sequences in its table, and 5.5% to 8% of those were observed once. The ten largest clones capture approximately 8% of the sample.

This clonotype appeared many times. The target of this receptor is not known. No base quality values were provided; no much bigger clone lies one nucleotide off. The study at large found these results: Sequencing depth was restricted by the use of whole blood, which also prevented the dynamics of distinct T-cell subpopulations from being separated. Oligoclonality may be reflected in the significantly higher mean Gini indices of HIV-infected repertoires compared with controls. Alpha-beta chain pairing was not determined in the samples. A major limit on how widely the findings apply, in the view of the authors, was that only sixteen HIV-infected individuals were processed. Healthy controls shared more CDR3s between individuals than HIV+ patients, by Jaccard index and by count of highly shared sequences. During therapy, a significant decrease in frequency was seen for HIV-associated CDR3s, whereas no significant change was found for CMV-associated CDR3s, although most of them became more frequent. Rare events from HIV-infected data received too much weight under size-matching, and comparisons were complicated by unequal numbers of distinct sequences between patients and controls. Significantly different mean usage between HIV-infected patients and controls was observed for eight alpha and eight beta V genes. The study did not determine donor HLA types. The apparent post-therapy recovery of the Gini index in HIV-infected patients was not reproduced in size-matched repertoire data. Alpha-chain CDR3s from MAIT cells appeared at high frequency in healthy controls but were severely depleted in HIV+ repertoires. Roughly threefold more distinct CDR3s and higher Shannon diversity were observed in healthy control repertoires than in untreated HIV+ repertoires. The observed differences in diversity could not be explained by the slight differences in age and sex profiles between the study cohorts.

The sequence came from an adult in good health. The material sequenced was blood.

The DNA is TGTGCCAGCAGCCCGGCCCCACGGGGGAACACTGAAGCTTTCTTT. Its amino acids are CASSPAPRGNTEAFF. Rearrangement joined TRBV7-2 to TRBJ1-1, with the D gene call left open. The germline V gene provides CDR1 SGHTA and CDR2 FQGNSA. The CDR3, cysteine through phenylalanine, is 15 amino acids long. The only DNA kept is the CDR3, 45 bases in frame from the first base. V is cut by 5 bases and J by 1 base, and the space between the germline ends is 14 bases.